The next 9 T cell receptor beta chains were all read from a single sample in a study of blood T cell repertoires in COVID-19. Clones were sequenced by immunoSEQ multiplex PCR, and TCRdb holds only the in-frame ones, with some missing. This table holds about 120,000 clones, about 74% found once. The sample comprised peripheral blood. These receptors originate from a man aged 55 to 70 with acute or convalescent COVID-19.

The V and J genes are TRBV30 and TRBJ2-1; no clear D gene. The germline gives CDR1 GTSNPN, CDR2 SVGIG (reference sequence). The V end lost 3 bases, the J end lost 7 bases, and 4 bases lay between the germline ends. The length of the CDR3 is 10 residues. CDR3 loop: CAWRRNEQFF. The DNA for the CDR3 is TGTGCCTGGAGGCGAAATGAGCAGTTCTTC.

In regard to this clone: Relative to the germline gene, one junction end is altered; a read error may explain this. The rearrangement links TRBV5-1 to TRBJ2-7; no clear D gene. Looked up from germline, CDR1 is SGHRS and CDR2 is YFSETQ. The CDR3 is made up of 13 amino acids. The DNA of the CDR3 is TGCGCCAGCAGCTTGTCCCACTCCGACGAGCAGTACTTC. Its protein product is CASSLSHSDEQYF.

The chain joins TRBV6-1 to TRBJ2-2, with TRBD2 matching over 8 bases. The CDR3 covers 15 residues. Germline values: CDR1 MNHNS, CDR2 SASEGT. The ends lost 3 bases at V and 7 bases at J; junction bases unmatched: 7. CDR3 in DNA: TGTGCCAGCAGTGACGCGGGGGGTATGGGCGGGGAGCTGTTTTTT. Residues: CASSDAGGMGGELFF.

This chain uses TRBV11-2 with TRBJ1-2; no clear D gene. The CDR3 covers 18 residues. V lost 1 base and J lost 6, with 24 bases in between. CDR1 and CDR2 from the germline V gene are SGHAT and FQNNGV. CDR3 protein: CASSLGPPAGGLRDGYTF. CDR3 nucleotides: TGTGCCAGCAGCTTAGGCCCCCCCGCGGGCGGCTTGAGGGATGGCTACACCTTC.

The chain's CDR3 is CASSLGGREQYF. CDR3 nucleotide sequence: TGTGCCAGCAGTTTAGGAGGAAGGGAGCAGTACTTC. The chain combines TRBV12-3 or TRBV12-4 with TRBJ2-7; D is ambiguous. Trimming shortened V by 1 base and J by 7 bases, and 8 bases separated the two germline ends. CDR3 length: 12 residues.

This chain joins TRBV7-2 and TRBJ2-1, with TRBD2 matching over 8 bases. Trimming at V came to 2 bases and at J to 15 bases, leaving 9 bases not matched to a gene. Germline V lookup: CDR1 SGHTA, CDR2 FQGNSA. This CDR3 region has 13 residues. CDR3 coding DNA: TGTGCCAGCAGCTTAACTAGCGGACCTCGACCGTTCTTC. Its protein is CASSLTSGPRPFF.

This chain joins TRBV20-1 and TRBJ2-7, with a weak D call TRBD2 (6 bases). Germline assignment: CDR1 DFQATT and CDR2 SNEGSKA (reference sequence). CDR3 length: 15 residues. The V and J ends lost 3 bases and 7 bases respectively, with 22 bases between them. DNA for the CDR3: TGCAGTGCTAGTACGCATAGCGGCACCGTTGGAGAGCAGTACTTC. Protein sequence: CSASTHSGTVGEQYF.

The chain carries TRBV7-6 and TRBJ2-7, with 8 bases identical to TRBD2. The germline CDR1 and CDR2 sequences are SGHVS and FNYEAQ. The CDR3 consists of 13 residues. J lost 4 bases, V lost 7 bases, and 6 bases had no gene match. The CDR3 region is CASTGGAEYEQYF. In DNA, the CDR3 is TGTGCCAGCACCGGGGGGGCGGAATACGAGCAGTACTTC.

J is TRBJ2-7 and V is TRBV5-7; the D is unclear. TRBV5-7 is reported as an ORF; its role is uncertain. The CDR3 is made up of 14 amino acids. The germline V and J ends were trimmed by 5 bases and 4 bases, with 16 bases remaining between them. CDR3 sequence: CASRENAGWYEQYF. The CDR3 coding sequence is TGTGCCAGCAGGGAGAATGCCGGTTGGTACGAGCAGTACTTC.